The subject of this entry is one T cell receptor beta chain. It lacks a known antigen. One base away there is no much larger clone; base qualities are not given. The CDR3, from cysteine to phenylalanine, totals 15 residues. Only the CDR3 region is kept as DNA, spanning 45 bases read in frame from base 1. Per the germline V gene (reference sequence), MNHNY is the CDR1 and SVGAGI is the CDR2. The junction shows trimming of 8 bases on V and 3 bases on J, and the gene matches do not reach 10 bases of it. The collaborating institutions used their own protocols to collect whole blood in K2EDTA tubes. For TCRbeta analysis, collaborators shipped samples in one of three forms: frozen whole blood, isolated PBMCs, or DNA extracted from either of those sample types. The immunoSEQ Assay, a bias-controlled multiplex PCR, was used to amplify TCRbeta CDR3 regions from genomic DNA. The paper's data handling went like this. The number of nucleated cells in each sample was estimated by amplification of reference gene primers within the assay. Sequence reads were collapsed and filtered to measure the absolute abundance of every unique TCRbeta CDR3 rearrangement. For each sample, productive Simpson clonality was calculated as the square root of Simpson's diversity index across productive rearrangements. Imported from immuneACCESS, the table was reduced by TCRdb to in-frame sequences with V and J called. These copies leave out some clones; in studies compared against another copy, an unresolved V gene accounts for under half, and the cause of the remainder is not known. D and trimming come from the DNA, and the V and J calls and clone size come from that table. In this sample the table shows more than 65,000 clones, less than 90% of which occur a single time. Together, the top ten hold around 3.3% of the sample.

The data were taken from a study of blood T cell repertoires in COVID-19 (TCRdb year 2020). For the wider study: The collaborator samples originated in the United States, Italy and Spain and spanned the acute and convalescent phases of COVID-19. The material from the prospective study consisted of cDNA or gDNA derived from T cells, B-cell-depleted T cells, or PBMCs. Where HLA class I and class II types were available, the types were taken from metadata supplied by the sample provider, not from assay-based typing. Nearly every sample came with metadata listing a de-identified subject ID, COVID-19 status, age in years and sex. The repertoires were released in a freely available public database intended as a resource for research on the immune response to SARS-CoV-2. The dataset comprised deeply sampled blood TCRbeta repertoires from subjects exposed to, actively infected with, or recovered from COVID-19. The samples were drawn from the first 160 participants of the ongoing ImmuneRACE study and from 950 to 1,500 subjects provided by 6 global collaborators. What the research found in general, with its limitations: How much clinical and demographic metadata was included differed by source and by participant, and the metadata was provided uncurated.

This receptor was identified in a man aged 50 to 59 with acute or convalescent COVID-19. The specimen was peripheral blood. The receptor chain draws on TRBV6-6 and TRBJ1-3; TRBD1 agrees with 7 junctional bases. The CDR3 region has the sequence CASGVDRVVGNTIYF. The DNA is TGTGCCAGCGGAGTAGACAGGGTGGTTGGAAACACCATATATTTT.